This T cell receptor (beta chain) emerged from a study of blood T cell repertoires in COVID-19 (dated by TCRdb to between 2020 and 2021). Notes on the research overall: Samples from collaborators originated in the United States, Italy and Spain and spanned both the acute and convalescent phases of COVID-19. Where HLA class I and class II types were available, the types were taken from metadata supplied by the sample provider, not from assay-based typing. The samples were drawn from the first 160 participants of the ongoing ImmuneRACE study and from 1,254 subjects provided by 6 global collaborators. Subjects who had been exposed to COVID-19, were actively infected with it, or had recovered from it provided the deeply sampled blood TCRbeta repertoires that made up the dataset. A de-identified subject ID, COVID-19 status, age in years and sex were almost always included in the sample metadata. The prospective study material was composed of cDNA or gDNA derived from T cells, B-cell-depleted T cells, or PBMCs. The repertoires were released in a freely available public database meant as a resource for research on the immune response to SARS-CoV-2. The paper as a whole reports these results and caveats: How much clinical and demographic metadata was included differed by source and by participant, and the metadata was provided uncurated.

Note on this clone: Its antigen has not been determined. No quality values exist for individual bases; no much larger clone is one base distant.

The immunoSEQ Assay, a bias-controlled multiplex PCR, was used to amplify TCRbeta CDR3 regions from genomic DNA. On the authors' methods: Within the assay, amplification of reference gene primers was used to estimate how many nucleated cells each sample contained. To quantify the absolute abundance of each unique TCRbeta CDR3 rearrangement, sequence reads were collapsed and filtered. Productive Simpson clonality was computed per sample as the square root of Simpson's diversity index over productive rearrangements. TCRdb retrieved this table from immuneACCESS and kept in-frame rearrangements only. Not all clones are present; in checked studies, unresolved V genes account for under half, and no reason is known for the remainder. The V and J calls and the clone size are those of that table, but D and trimming were determined from the DNA. This sample comprises over 60,000 clones, 90% of them detected only once. The ten largest account for approximately 16% of the sample.

V is clipped by 6 bases and J by 0 bases, and the sequence between their germline boundaries is 9 bases long. The CDR3 starts with the cysteine, ends with the phenylalanine, and has 13 residues. Just CDR3 DNA is preserved here, 39 bases in frame from base 1. As encoded in the germline V gene, CDR1 is MNHEY while CDR2 is SVGAGI. Collaborating institutions collected whole blood in K2EDTA tubes following their own protocols. For TCRbeta analysis, collaborators shipped samples in one of three forms: frozen whole blood, isolated PBMCs, or DNA extracted from either of those sample types. This chain joins TRBV6-5 to TRBJ2-7, with the D gene uncertain. The source material was peripheral blood. This sequence originates from a woman of 80 years or more with active or convalescent COVID-19. The CDR3 reads CASRVTASYEQYF. The DNA sequence reads TGTGCCAGCAGGGTTACAGCCTCCTACGAGCAGTACTTC.